These 21 T cell receptor beta chains came from one sample sequenced in a study of shared clonotypes between healthy human individuals. Method: immunoSEQ multiplex PCR; TCRdb's copy keeps in-frame clones and lacks some. This sample has hundreds of thousands of clones, with less than 85% found just once. Sample: memory CD4+ T cells sorted from blood. Subset described: CD45RA-negative fraction. The receptor set was obtained from a woman in her twenties or thirties in good health.

As for this clone: Other DNA sequences in the sample encode the same CDR3. The V gene is TRBV20-1, the J gene TRBJ2-7; D unclear. V was cut by 3 bases and J by 3 bases, with 6 bases left in between. The CDR3 extends over 11 amino acids. CDR1 is DFQATT, CDR2 SNEGSKA, per germline (reference sequence). The CDR3 loop reads CSASLSYEQYF. In nucleotides, the CDR3 is TGCAGTGCTAGTCTCAGCTACGAGCAGTACTTC.

This rearrangement joins TRBV5-1 to TRBJ2-1, with 13 nucleotides matching TRBD2. The V gene end was trimmed by 7 bases and the J gene end by 8 bases; junction bases not matched to a gene: 12. The CDR3 is 16 residues long. The germline gives CDR1 SGHRS, CDR2 YFSETQ. Here the CDR3 reads CASAVLAGGYSDEQFF. The CDR3 DNA follows: TGCGCCAGCGCGGTACTAGCGGGAGGGTATAGCGATGAGCAGTTCTTC.

This sequence joins TRBV6-5 and TRBJ2-3, with D hard to call. In germline, CDR1 is MNHEY, CDR2 SVGAGI. Trimming took 2 bases from V and 2 from J, leaving 5 bases between them. The CDR3 is 13 residues long. In DNA, the CDR3 is TGTGCCAGCAGTTACCGACCCACAGATACGCAGTATTTT. Protein: CASSYRPTDTQYF.

CDR3 DNA sequence: TGTGCCAGCACCGAGGGCCCCAACAATGAGCAGTTCTTC. Its protein is CASTEGPNNEQFF. This chain uses TRBV6-1 with TRBJ2-1; the D gene is possibly TRBD2 (5 bases). This CDR3 spans 13 amino acids. Between the trimmed V and J ends, which lost 7 bases and 5 bases, there was a span of 12 bases. CDR1 MNHNS and CDR2 SASEGT come from the germline V gene.

The chain uses TRBV2 and TRBJ2-7; TRBD2 agrees at 7 bases. The V gene's germline CDR1 is SNHLY and CDR2 FYNNEI. V lost 7 bases and J lost 6; bases outside the gene matches: 12. There are 14 residues in the CDR3. The CDR3 bases are TGTGCCAGCACTCCCGGTCGGGAGGTAGGCGAGCAGTACTTC. This sequence encodes CASTPGREVGEQYF.

This rearrangement joins TRBV19 to TRBJ1-5; TRBD1 agrees at 10 bases. Germline CDR1 LNHDA, CDR2 SQIVND (reference sequence). The CDR3 length is 17 residues. Trimming cost V 7 bases and J 0 bases; bases outside gene matches: 9. CDR3 residues: CASTPGQGIYSNQPQHF. In DNA form, the CDR3 reads TGTGCCAGTACACCGGGACAGGGGATCTATAGCAATCAGCCCCAGCATTTT.

V usage is TRBV7-2 and J usage is TRBJ1-3, with D unresolved. CDR3 length: 15 residues. Germline-derived CDR1 and CDR2 are SGHTA and FQGNSA. With 5 bases removed from V and 0 bases from J, the gap between germline ends came to 11 bases. The CDR3 nucleotides are TGTGCCAGCAGCATGAGTGCAACCTCTGGAAACACCATATATTTT. This codes for CASSMSATSGNTIYF.

CDR3 amino acids: CASSLRQGGHGYTF. For the CDR3, the DNA is TGCGCCAGCAGCCTTAGACAGGGAGGACATGGCTACACCTTC. The chain recombines TRBV5-1 with TRBJ1-2; 7 bases are shared with TRBD1. With V trimmed by 4 bases and J by 6 bases, 9 bases remained unmatched. CDR3 length equals 14 residues. Per the germline V gene, CDR1 is SGHRS and CDR2 is YFSETQ.

This chain connects TRBV10-3 to TRBJ2-5; a weak D match, TRBD2 (6 bases). The CDR3 runs to 15 residues. The germline V gene has CDR1 ENHRY and CDR2 SYGVKD. The V gene lost 2 bases and the J gene lost 1 base, with 11 bases spanning the gap. Here the CDR3 reads CAISEESSAQETQYF. Written as DNA, the CDR3 is TGTGCCATCAGTGAGGAATCTAGCGCCCAAGAGACCCAGTACTTC.

The chain is built from TRBV6-1 and TRBJ2-3; 9 bases line up with TRBD1. CDR3 size: 18 residues. Germline CDR1 MNHNS, CDR2 SASEGT. V trimming: 1 base; J trimming: 6 bases; junction bases outside the gene matches: 14. The CDR3 reads CASSEGTLGQGSYDTQYF. The DNA of the CDR3 is TGTGCCAGCAGTGAAGGGACCCTGGGACAGGGAAGTTATGATACGCAGTATTTT.

To note about this clone: This could be a read error, since a much larger clone is one nucleotide away. This chain uses TRBV6-5 with TRBJ2-5; D is unclear. CDR3 length: 10 residues. The germline V gene has CDR1 MNHEY and CDR2 SVGAGI. V shed 8 bases and J shed 1 base, with 2 bases lying between them. The CDR3 coding sequence is TGTGCCAGCGGCCAAGAGACCCAGTACTTC. It yields the protein CASGQETQYF.

The gene calls are TRBV9 and TRBJ1-1; TRBD1 agrees at 8 bases. The CDR3 runs 17 residues. CDR1 and CDR2 from the germline V gene are SGDLS and YYNGEE. J lost 0 bases, V lost 4 bases, and 11 bases had no gene match. The CDR3 DNA follows: TGTGCCAGCAGCCCTAAGCAGGGGGCAGGGGTGAACACTGAAGCTTTCTTT. It is translated as CASSPKQGAGVNTEAFF. The entire variable domain, with the rest obtained from reference TRBV9 and TRBJ1-1, is as follows: DSGVTQTPKHLITATGQRVTLRCSPRSGDLSVYWYQQSLDQGLQFLIQYYNGEERAKGNILERFSAQQFPDLHSELNLSSLELGDSALYFCASSPKQGAGVNTEAFFGQGTRLTVV.

This rearrangement joins TRBV11-2 to TRBJ2-7, with 7 nucleotides matching TRBD1. The CDR3 runs 14 residues. Trimming took 4 bases from V and 3 from J; bases not matched to a gene: 6. Germline V gives CDR1 SGHAT, CDR2 FQNNGV. In DNA form, the CDR3 reads TGTGCCAGCAGCTCCCACCGGGACAGCTACGAGCAGTACTTC. Amino acids: CASSSHRDSYEQYF. Supplemented by reference TRBV11-2 and TRBJ2-7, the full variable domain reads EAGVAQSPRYKIIEKRQSVAFWCNPISGHATLYWYQQILGQGPKLLIQFQNNGVVDDSQLPKDRFSAERLKGVDSTLKIQPAKLEDSAVYLCASSSHRDSYEQYFGPGTRLTVT.

In this sample, this clone turned up a few times. The gene calls are TRBV29-1 and TRBJ1-4; D call uncertain. The CDR3 is made up of 13 amino acids. V lost 6 bases to trimming and J lost 0 bases, with 8 bases between them. Germline CDR1 and CDR2: SQVTM and ANQGSEA. As DNA, the CDR3 is TGCAGCGTCCGGGCTGCAACTAATGAAAAACTGTTTTTT. It is translated as CSVRAATNEKLFF.

The V gene is TRBV29-1, the J gene TRBJ2-7, with D possibly matching TRBD2 (6 bases). This CDR3 comprises 14 residues. Germline-derived CDR1 and CDR2 are SQVTM and ANQGSEA. Trimming cost V 0 bases and J 2 bases, with 11 bases left between them. The CDR3 loop reads CSVEDLEGPYEQYF. The CDR3 region has the DNA TGCAGCGTTGAAGATCTGGAGGGGCCCTACGAGCAGTACTTC.

This chain uses TRBV2 with TRBJ1-5; 9 bases agree with TRBD1. CDR3 length: 13 amino acids. The J segment lost 6 bases and the V segment lost 6 bases, leaving 3 bases of the junction unmatched. Germline CDR1 reads SNHLY; CDR2 reads FYNNEI. The CDR3 DNA reads TGTGCCAGCAGCGACAGGGGGATTCAGCCCCAGCATTTT. It is translated as CASSDRGIQPQHF. Using reference TRBV2 and TRBJ1-5 for the parts outside the CDR3, the full variable domain is EPEVTQTPSHQVTQMGQEVILRCVPISNHLYFYWYRQILGQKVEFLVSFYNNEISEKSEIFDDQFSVERPDGSNFTLKIRSTKLEDSAMYFCASSDRGIQPQHFGDGTRLSIL.

In regard to this clone: Other nucleotide sequences from this sample produce the same CDR3. V is TRBV5-4 and J is TRBJ1-1; D unclear. Germline CDR1 SGHNT, CDR2 YYREEE (reference sequence). The V and J ends lost 2 bases and 3 bases respectively, with 8 bases between them. The CDR3 covers 13 residues. CDR3 sequence (DNA): TGTGCCAGCAGCTTTGGGCGAGACACTGAAGCTTTCTTT. Translated: CASSFGRDTEAFF.

This clone was seen a handful of times. The chain employs TRBV7-2 and TRBJ2-7, with D possibly TRBD1 on 6 matching bases. V was shortened by 1 base and J by 1 base, with 20 bases between the two germline ends. The length of the CDR3 is 18 residues. Germline V lookup: CDR1 SGHTA, CDR2 FQGNSA. DNA of the CDR3: TGTGCCAGCAGCTTAGGACAGGCGACGAAGGTGCTTTCCTACGAGCAGTACTTC. It yields the protein CASSLGQATKVLSYEQYF.

DNA of the CDR3: TGTGCCAGTAGTATGGGACCGACAGGGAACTATGGCTACACCTTC. Translation: CASSMGPTGNYGYTF. The chain couples TRBV19 to TRBJ1-2, with 7 positions matching TRBD1. This CDR3 region has 15 residues. Trimming at V came to 3 bases and at J to 2 bases, leaving 6 bases not matched to a gene. The germline V gene has CDR1 LNHDA and CDR2 SQIVND (reference sequence).

This chain links TRBV2 with TRBJ1-1; tentative D call: TRBD1 (6 bases). Germline-derived CDR1 and CDR2 are SNHLY and FYNNEI. V was trimmed by 3 bases and J by 3 bases, leaving 11 bases between them. The CDR3 length is 14 residues. The CDR3 protein is CASSDLGADTEAFF. The CDR3 nucleotides read TGTGCCAGCAGTGATTTGGGGGCAGACACTGAAGCTTTCTTT.

In DNA form, the CDR3 reads TGTGCCAGCAGACAGGGTGACAATGAGCAGTTCTTC. As protein: CASRQGDNEQFF. The gene calls are TRBV6-1 and TRBJ2-1, with D possibly being TRBD1 (6 bases). This CDR3 comprises 12 residues. V lost 6 bases and J lost 5, with 8 bases in between. Germline values: CDR1 MNHNS, CDR2 SASEGT.